Each of the 12 T cell receptor beta chains below was sequenced from the same sample in a study of blood T cell repertoires in COVID-19. Sequencing was performed with immunoSEQ multiplex PCR; in TCRdb, only in-frame clones are kept and a portion is missing. Among some 250,000 clones listed, around 90% were seen once. Input material: peripheral blood. The receptors come from a woman aged 35 to 49 who had recovered from COVID-19.

This chain links TRBV11-3 with TRBJ2-3; 14 bases are a match to TRBD2. CDR1 and CDR2 (germline): SGHNT, YENEEA. V lost 5 bases, J lost 4 bases, and 8 bases stayed unmatched. This CDR3 comprises 17 residues. This chain's CDR3 is CASSPGTSGSRADTQYF. DNA for the CDR3: TGTGCCAGCAGCCCAGGGACTAGCGGGAGTCGGGCAGATACGCAGTATTTT.

This chain joins TRBV6-6 and TRBJ2-6, with D unresolved. Trimming left V 10 bases short and J 0 bases short, with 10 bases between. Germline CDR1 MNHNY, CDR2 SVGAGI (reference sequence). CDR3 length: 14 amino acids. The CDR3 DNA sequence: TGTGCCATGCGAGAAACCTCTGGGGCCAACGTCCTGACTTTC. Amino acid sequence: CAMRETSGANVLTF.

This chain joins TRBV5-1 and TRBJ2-3; 15 nucleotides agree with TRBD2. CDR1 is SGHRS, CDR2 YFSETQ, per germline. The CDR3 extends over 18 amino acids. The junction had 6 bases not matched to a gene; V was cut back by 2 bases and J by 2 bases. The CDR3 coding sequence is TGCGCCAGCAGCTTCGGACTAGCGGGAGGGCGTTTCACAGATACGCAGTATTTT. Protein: CASSFGLAGGRFTDTQYF.

The chain joins TRBV27 to TRBJ1-5; 9 nucleotides agree with TRBD1. This CDR3 region has 17 residues. Germline V gene lookup returns CDR1 MNHEY and CDR2 SMNVEV (reference sequence). Trimming removed 5 bases from V and 7 bases from J; junction bases left unmatched: 15. Written as DNA, the CDR3 is TGTGCCAGCAGTCGAACCCCGCCGGGACAGGGTGGGCAGCCCCAGCATTTT. Its protein product is CASSRTPPGQGGQPQHF.

The gene calls are TRBV7-9 and TRBJ1-2; 8 bases line up with TRBD1. Trimming at V came to 5 bases and at J to 2 bases, leaving 10 bases not matched to a gene. The germline V gene encodes CDR1 SEHNR and CDR2 FQNEAQ (reference sequence). The CDR3 loop spans 16 amino acids. The CDR3 here is CASSQKTGALNYGYTF. In DNA form, the CDR3 reads TGTGCCAGCAGCCAAAAGACAGGGGCCCTAAACTATGGCTACACCTTC.

This chain uses TRBV4-3 with TRBJ2-1, with 11 nucleotides matching TRBD2. V was clipped by 2 bases and J by 9 bases; unmatched bases: 12. CDR1 and CDR2 (germline): LGHNA, YSLEER. The CDR3 runs 17 residues. The CDR3: CASSQSIAGGGQGEQFF. The CDR3 nucleotides read TGCGCCAGCAGCCAAAGCATAGCGGGAGGGGGGCAAGGTGAGCAGTTCTTC.

This clone was observed once. The V gene is TRBV18, the J gene TRBJ1-1; 7 nucleotides agree with TRBD1. V lost 6 bases and J lost 3; bases outside the gene matches: 4. CDR3 length: 13 residues. In germline, CDR1 is KGHSH, CDR2 LQKENI. CDR3 in amino acids: CASSWDSYTEAFF. The CDR3 DNA is TGTGCCAGCTCGTGGGACAGTTACACTGAAGCTTTCTTT.

The chain links TRBV6-1 to TRBJ2-3, with 7 bases aligning to TRBD2. Germline values: CDR1 MNHNS, CDR2 SASEGT. This CDR3 comprises 14 residues. Trimming took 1 base from V and 8 from J; bases not matched to a gene: 6. The CDR3 DNA reads TGTGCCAGCAGTGAAGGCCCTGGGGAGGGTACGCAGTATTTT. It translates to CASSEGPGEGTQYF.

This chain joins TRBV14 and TRBJ2-7; tentatively, D is TRBD1 (7 bases). CDR3 size: 16 residues. V was trimmed by 4 bases and J by 3 bases, leaving 19 bases between them. Germline CDR1 is SGHDN and CDR2 is FVKESK. The CDR3 region is CASSPKLGRTGYEQYF. The CDR3 coding sequence is TGTGCCAGCAGCCCGAAGTTGGGGAGGACAGGCTACGAGCAGTACTTC.

The chain carries TRBV7-9 and TRBJ2-5, with 8 nucleotides matching TRBD2. The CDR3 spans 15 residues. V shed 5 bases, J shed 1 base, and the junction held 6 bases outside the gene matches. Per the germline V gene, CDR1 is SEHNR and CDR2 is FQNEAQ (reference sequence). In nucleotides, the CDR3 is TGTGCCAGCAGCCCCTGGGCGGGAGGCCAAGAGACCCAGTACTTC. It yields the protein CASSPWAGGQETQYF. The full variable domain, with the rest looked up from reference TRBV7-9 and TRBJ2-5, is DTGVSQNPRHKITKRGQNVTFRCDPISEHNRLYWYRQTLGQGPEFLTYFQNEAQLEKSRLLSDRFSAERPKGSFSTLEIQRTEQGDSAMYLCASSPWAGGQETQYFGPGTRLLVL.

The chain joins TRBV19 to TRBJ2-1; 11 positions agree with TRBD1. Germline V gene lookup returns CDR1 LNHDA and CDR2 SQIVND (reference sequence). With V trimmed by 1 base and J by 6 bases, 8 bases remained unmatched. The CDR3 is made up of 17 amino acids. CDR3 residues: CASSIGPPGTGGNEQFF. The CDR3 DNA is TGTGCCAGTAGTATAGGCCCCCCGGGGACAGGGGGCAATGAGCAGTTCTTC.

The genes are TRBV25-1 and TRBJ1-2, with D unresolved. Per germline, CDR1 MGHDK and CDR2 SYGVNS. V was clipped by 5 bases and J by 0 bases, with 4 bases between them. CDR3 size: 12 residues. The CDR3 nucleotides read TGTGCCAGCAGTCGCGCTAACTATGGCTACACCTTC. Translation: CASSRANYGYTF.